The T cell receptor (beta chain) under discussion was sequenced for a study of shared clonotypes between healthy human individuals. Study context: CD8 memory received one plate per donor, CD8 naive two, CD4 memory three and CD4 naive three.

Clones were read by immunoSEQ multiplex PCR, and TCRdb kept only the in-frame ones, dropping some. The sample has hundreds of thousands of clones; approximately 79% are singletons. Germline-derived CDR1 and CDR2 are MNHNS and SASEGT. The CDR3 runs 17 residues. Trimming cost V 0 bases and J 1 base; bases outside gene matches: 7. The chain has TRBV6-1 and TRBJ2-7, with 9 positions matching TRBD2. Sequences were obtained from memory CD4+ T cells sorted from blood. Regarding subset: CD45RA-negative fraction. The sequence came from a woman aged 25 to 39 in good health. Written as DNA, the CDR3 is TGTGCCAGCAGTGAAGCACCGTCTAGCGGGGAATCCTACGAGCAGTACTTC. Translation: CASSEAPSSGESYEQYF.